This TCR beta chain was retrieved from a study of regulatory T cells in long-lasting Graves disease. In its sample, this clonotype was seen a few times. Time point in this sample: newly diagnosed GD, antithyroid drugs for less than 3 months. Construction of the TCR library relied on RNA isolated from PBMCs. Germline V gives CDR1 MNHEY, CDR2 SVGEGT. Trimming removed 5 bases from V and 7 bases from J, with 15 bases in between. This CDR3 has 14 residues. Both iRepertoire HTBI primers and Arm-PCR of CDR3 regions were used to build the TCR beta libraries. TCRdb re-derived calls from the multiplex PCR reads in MiXCR, one entry per CDR3 protein. This sample has 400,000 to 550,000 distinct CDR3 sequences; more than 12% occur once, and the top ten carry over 15%. The data were also submitted as part of a second study, on T cells in Graves' hyperthyroidism and ophthalmopathy. That work states: RT-PCR in the first round (using the HTBI primer set) targeted the TCR CDR3.

The chain recombines TRBV6-2 or TRBV6-3 with TRBJ2-1; D gene unclear. Sequenced here: peripheral blood mononuclear cells (PBMCs), sampled at new diagnosis, from a patient treated with antithyroid drugs. This TCR derives from a woman aged 25-40 years with Graves disease. Here the CDR3 DNA reads TGTGCCAGCAGTGAACAAGCTTCGGGTAATGAGCAGTTCTTC. Its translation: CASSEQASGNEQFF.